This entry concerns a single T cell receptor beta chain. The antigen is undetermined. Libraries for TCR beta were made by quantitative 5'-RACE with molecular barcodes. TCRdb re-called the 5' RACE reads with MiXCR, one entry per CDR3 protein. The table lists 670,000 or so distinct CDR3 sequences, 19% of them singletons. These data belong to a study of CD8 T cells in ankylosing spondylitis. The V end was cut by 10 bases, the J end by 5 bases, with 18 bases between. The CDR3 is 14 residues long. Study outcomes and limitations: Apparently characteristic of ankylosing spondylitis blood was a TCR beta motif (about eight highly homologous variants). Clones tied to disease were said to be significantly enriched in matched ankylosing spondylitis synovial fluid. Reactive arthritis synovial fluid and blood previously showed some of these motif variants. Disease-linked clones, CD8+, were relatively rare in peripheral blood.

Source material: blood, either unsorted or a sorted T cell fraction (not recorded which). This receptor was taken from a male donor with ankylosing spondylitis. This sequence joins TRBV12-3 or TRBV12-4 and TRBJ1-3, with D perhaps matching TRBD1 (5 bases). In nucleotides, the CDR3 is TGTGCCACCACTTCGACCGGGACGAGAAACACCATATATTTT. Amino acid sequence: CATTSTGTRNTIYF.